This TCR beta chain was captured by sequencing in a study of T cell responses to AZD1222 COVID-19 vaccine. Repertoires were generated with immunoSEQ multiplex PCR, while TCRdb's copy carries only in-frame clones and drops some. Of some 200,000 clones in the sample, 88% were seen once. Trimming cost V 5 bases and J 6 bases, with 13 bases left between them. The CDR3 consists of 14 residues. The germline V gene encodes CDR1 SGHNT and CDR2 YENEEA. Points from the study as a whole: There were vaccine-associated CD4 TCRs across spike, dominant at 160-218 and 743-854. Donors were mostly white British, more females; clonal diversity possibly underestimated. Spike-specific TCR breadth and depth grew following two AZD1222 doses.

A note on this clone: Its matching antigen is unknown.

This chain links TRBV11-3 with TRBJ2-2; D call uncertain. The source was peripheral blood, collected 28 days after the second AZD1222 dose. This receptor was taken from an adult who received the AZD1222 COVID-19 vaccine. CDR3 DNA sequence: TGTGCCAGCAGCCCCTTAAGAGGCTCCGGGGAGCTGTTTTTT. It specifies CASSPLRGSGELFF. Full variable domain (missing parts from reference TRBV11-3 and TRBJ2-2): EAGVVQSPRYKIIEKKQPVAFWCNPISGHNTLYWYLQNLGQGPELLIRYENEEAVDDSQLPKDRFSAERLKGVDSTLKIQPAELGDSAVYLCASSPLRGSGELFFGEGSRLTVL.